Presented here are 23 T cell receptor beta chains from one specimen sequenced in a study of breast tumors, draining lymph nodes, adjacent tissues. From the multiplex PCR reads, TCRdb called clonotypes with MiXCR, one entry per CDR3 protein. The table has 200,000 to 300,000 distinct CDR3 sequences, around 30% seen once. Axillary draining lymph nodes of breast cancer patients supplied the node samples. Specimen: axillary lymph node tissue. Receptors originate from a female donor with breast cancer. Some clones in this sample may be carry-over from other donors' samples.

In this sample, this clonotype turned up a few times. A single base separates this from a much larger clone, so it may be a read error. The chain has TRBV10-3 and TRBJ2-1; 7 nucleotides align to TRBD2. Germline V gene data show CDR1 as ENHRY and CDR2 as SYGVKD. Trimming took 7 bases from V and 0 from J; bases not matched to a gene: 9. The CDR3 runs to 16 residues. As DNA, the CDR3 is TGTGCCATCAAAGCCTTGGGCGGGAGCTCCTACAATGAGCAGTTCTTC. It encodes CAIKALGGSSYNEQFF.

Comments on this clonotype: A read error may be the cause here, since a much bigger clone is one base away. The chain joins TRBV20-1 to TRBJ2-1; 7 positions match TRBD2. CDR3 length: 12 residues. The germline V gene encodes CDR1 DFQATT and CDR2 SNEGSKA (reference sequence). The chain's CDR3 is CSAAWEGNEPFF. In DNA, the CDR3 is TGCAGTGCCGCGTGGGAGGGCAATGAGCCGTTCTTC.

This clonotype has ten or more counts. The chain carries TRBV9 and TRBJ2-1, with D maybe TRBD1 (6 bases). Germline loops: CDR1 SGDLS, CDR2 YYNGEE. V lost 4 bases and J 10 bases, leaving 24 bases between the germline ends. The CDR3 spans 16 residues. The CDR3: CASSTRQVRGTREQFF. The CDR3 DNA reads TGTGCCAGCAGCACTCGACAGGTTAGAGGCACGCGGGAGCAGTTCTTC.

Notes on this clonotype: At one of its ends the junction is not consistent with the germline gene, which may arise from a read error. The V and J genes are TRBV7-7 and TRBJ1-4, with 9 bases that match TRBD1. This CDR3 has 15 amino acids. Germline V CDR1 and CDR2: SSHAT, FNYEAQ (reference sequence). This CDR3 reads CASSAGQGGNEKLFF. CDR3 coding DNA: TGTGCTAGCAGCGCGGGACAGGGAGGTAATGAAAAACTGTTTTTT.

This clonotype has at least ten counts. This chain connects TRBV6-2 or TRBV6-3 to TRBJ2-7; 11 nucleotides line up with TRBD2. Per germline, CDR1 MNHEY and CDR2 SVGEGT. V lost 5 bases and J lost 3; bases outside the gene matches: 6. This CDR3 spans 15 amino acids. The chain's CDR3 is CASSLTGTSGYEQYF. The CDR3, as DNA: TGTGCCAGCAGTCTGACCGGGACTAGCGGCTACGAGCAGTACTTC.

At least ten counts were recorded for this clonotype. V usage is TRBV7-8 and J usage is TRBJ2-2, with 7 bases matching TRBD1. V was clipped by 2 bases and J by 4 bases; unmatched bases: 4. Germline-derived CDR1 and CDR2 are SGHVS and FQNEAQ. This CDR3 is 15 amino acids long. CDR3 in DNA: TGTGCCAGCAGCTTAAGACAGGGTCTCACCGGGGAGCTGTTTTTT. Residues: CASSLRQGLTGELFF.

With respect to this clonotype: It may be a read error: a sequence one base away is much more abundant. The chain recombines TRBV6-1 with TRBJ1-2, with D maybe TRBD1 (6 bases). The CDR3 length is 12 residues. Trimming left V 6 bases short and J 8 bases short, with 13 bases between. Germline-derived CDR1 and CDR2 are MNHNS and SASEGT. The CDR3 DNA reads as TGTGCCAGCAGACAACAGGGTTCCGGCTACACCTTC. This translates into CASRQQGSGYTF.

The sample holds a few counts of this clonotype. The genes are TRBV6-1 and TRBJ2-1, with D unresolved. Germline loops: CDR1 MNHNS, CDR2 SASEGT. The CDR3 is made up of 12 amino acids. The V and J ends lost 5 bases and 9 bases respectively, with 11 bases between them. The CDR3 bases are TGTGCCAGCAGTCAATTAGGCAGTGAGCAGTTCTTC. It yields the protein CASSQLGSEQFF.

This clonotype has at least ten counts. This chain connects TRBV12-3 or TRBV12-4 to TRBJ2-2; 7 bases line up with TRBD2. The CDR3 is 15 amino acids. Trimming took 3 bases from V and 4 from J; bases not matched to a gene: 5. The CDR3 nucleotides are TGTGCCAGCAGTTTCATCAGCGGGATCACCGGGGAGCTGTTTTTT. It encodes CASSFISGITGELFF.

Many counts were recorded for this clonotype. This sequence joins TRBV7-9 and TRBJ1-4, with a weak D call TRBD1 (5 bases). V gave up 3 bases and J gave up 8 bases, with 13 bases separating them. Per germline, CDR1 SEHNR and CDR2 FQNEAQ (reference sequence). CDR3 length: 14 residues. The CDR3 reads CASSFGADGEKLFF. The CDR3 nucleotides are TGTGCCAGCAGCTTCGGGGCCGACGGGGAAAAACTGTTTTTT.

This rearrangement joins TRBV15 to TRBJ2-5; unclear D gene. V gave up 1 base and J gave up 7 bases, with 10 bases separating them. This CDR3 region has 13 residues. Germline V CDR1 and CDR2: LNHNV, YYDKDF (reference sequence). This CDR3 reads CATSRVAEGTQYF. CDR3 DNA: TGTGCCACCAGCAGAGTGGCAGAAGGGACCCAGTACTTC.

For this clonotype: This sequence may be a read error, since a much larger clone differs from it by one base. CDR3 DNA sequence: TGTGCCAGCAGCTTGGGGTTGGTTCCCAGCGCGAACGCCGGGGAGCTGTTTTTT. It translates to CASSLGLVPSANAGELFF. The chain employs TRBV5-6 and TRBJ2-2; no clear D. The CDR3 consists of 18 residues. Germline loops: CDR1 SGHDT, CDR2 YYEEEE.

This clonotype occurred many times. The V and J genes are TRBV5-8 and TRBJ1-2, with D unclear. V gave up 3 bases and J gave up 8 bases, with 14 bases separating them. Germline assignment: CDR1 SGHTS and CDR2 YDEGEE. The CDR3 is 13 amino acids. CDR3 protein: CASSSWPQRGYTF. The CDR3 DNA sequence: TGTGCCAGCAGCTCTTGGCCCCAACGAGGCTACACCTTC.

As for this clonotype: This may come from a read error, since a much larger clone is one base off. This chain joins TRBV20-1 and TRBJ1-5, with D perhaps TRBD1 (6 bases). V shed 6 bases and J shed 6 bases, with 21 bases lying between them. Germline loops: CDR1 DFQATT, CDR2 SNEGSKA (reference sequence). CDR3 length equals 15 residues. The CDR3 sequence is CSALGQLGGTQPQHF. The CDR3 DNA follows: TGCAGTGCCCTGGGACAACTGGGGGGCACTCAGCCCCAGCATTTT.

This clonotype came up a few times. The chain carries TRBV6-5 and TRBJ2-5, with TRBD2 matching over 7 bases. Trimming at V came to 5 bases and at J to 5 bases, leaving 5 bases not matched to a gene. The CDR3 has 13 amino acids. Germline lookup yields CDR1 MNHEY and CDR2 SVGAGI. The CDR3 sequence: CASSRTRMETQYF. The CDR3 bases are TGTGCCAGCAGTAGGACTAGAATGGAGACCCAGTACTTC.

The table lists this clonotype with many counts. This chain connects TRBV4-1 to TRBJ1-4; 7 nucleotides match TRBD1. This CDR3 comprises 14 residues. J gave up 7 bases and V 5 bases, and 7 bases lay outside the gene matches. Germline V gene lookup returns CDR1 MGHRA and CDR2 YSYEKL. The CDR3 coding sequence is TGCGCCAGCAGCGTAGGGGGCGGGGGTGAAAAACTGTTTTTT. Residues: CASSVGGGGEKLFF.

This clonotype was counted only a few times. The junction and the germline gene differ at one end; a read error may be behind it. The chain employs TRBV5-5 and TRBJ2-5; 9 bases match TRBD1. The V gene's germline CDR1 is SGHKS and CDR2 YYEKEE (reference sequence). CDR3 length: 15 amino acids. CDR3 nucleotides: TGTGTCAGCAGCCCGGGGACAGGGCCGCAAGAGACCCAGTACTTC. Translation gives CVSSPGTGPQETQYF.

This clonotype was observed a single time. This may come from a read error, since a much larger clone is one base off. This CDR3 is CASRPDRGLTYEQYF. Here the CDR3 DNA reads TGTGCCAGCCGGCCAGACAGGGGCCTTACCTACGAGCAGTACTTC. The rearrangement uses TRBV11-2 and TRBJ2-7, with 8 positions matching TRBD1. This CDR3 spans 15 amino acids. Germline CDR1 and CDR2: SGHAT and FQNNGV. The junction had 11 bases not matched to a gene; V was cut back by 8 bases and J by 2 bases.

This clonotype was picked up many times. The chain employs TRBV20-1 and TRBJ1-2, with 8 bases lining up with TRBD1. The germline V gene encodes CDR1 DFQATT and CDR2 SNEGSKA (reference sequence). The junction had 3 bases not matched to a gene; V was cut back by 5 bases and J by 4 bases. The CDR3 runs to 12 residues. CDR3 amino acids: CSAPGQAYGYTF. As DNA, the CDR3 is TGCAGTGCTCCGGGACAGGCCTATGGCTACACCTTC.

There are a few counts of this clonotype. The chain employs TRBV6-1 and TRBJ2-5; 10 bases are a match to TRBD1. Germline assignment: CDR1 MNHNS and CDR2 SASEGT. Trimming took 5 bases from V and 6 from J; bases not matched to a gene: 12. This CDR3 is 16 amino acids long. The CDR3 nucleotides are TGTGCCAGCAGTCCCCCTCGGACAGGGGGTTTACAGACCCAGTACTTC. It yields the protein CASSPPRTGGLQTQYF.

The chain recombines TRBV7-3 with TRBJ2-5; 13 bases agree with TRBD2. Germline trimming cut 5 bases from V and 7 bases from J; bases unmatched to any gene: 10. Germline assignment: CDR1 SGHTA and CDR2 FQGTGA. The CDR3 totals 16 residues. The CDR3 DNA follows: TGTGCCAGCAGCCTTGGACTAGCGGGAGTGTTGGGGACCCAGTACTTC. Translated, it gives CASSLGLAGVLGTQYF.

Only a few counts were recorded for this clonotype. The chain is built from TRBV3-1 and TRBJ2-7; D is tentatively TRBD1 or TRBD2 (5 bases each). V shed 4 bases and J shed 2 bases, with 15 bases lying between them. This CDR3 contains 15 residues. Germline V CDR1 and CDR2: LGHDT, YNNKEL (reference sequence). The CDR3 region is CASSRTGRSPYEQYF. The CDR3 DNA reads as TGTGCCAGCAGCCGCACGGGACGATCTCCCTACGAGCAGTACTTC.

This clonotype was picked up a small number of times. The rearrangement links TRBV4-2 to TRBJ2-7; D perhaps matches TRBD2 (6 bases). CDR1 is LGHNA, CDR2 YNFKEQ, per germline. Between the trimmed V and J ends, which lost 1 base and 0 bases, there was a span of 19 bases. This CDR3 is built from 18 residues. CDR3 in amino acids: CASSQVGSGLLSSYEQYF. In nucleotides, the CDR3 is TGTGCCAGCAGCCAAGTGGGTAGCGGACTACTGAGCTCCTACGAGCAGTACTTC.